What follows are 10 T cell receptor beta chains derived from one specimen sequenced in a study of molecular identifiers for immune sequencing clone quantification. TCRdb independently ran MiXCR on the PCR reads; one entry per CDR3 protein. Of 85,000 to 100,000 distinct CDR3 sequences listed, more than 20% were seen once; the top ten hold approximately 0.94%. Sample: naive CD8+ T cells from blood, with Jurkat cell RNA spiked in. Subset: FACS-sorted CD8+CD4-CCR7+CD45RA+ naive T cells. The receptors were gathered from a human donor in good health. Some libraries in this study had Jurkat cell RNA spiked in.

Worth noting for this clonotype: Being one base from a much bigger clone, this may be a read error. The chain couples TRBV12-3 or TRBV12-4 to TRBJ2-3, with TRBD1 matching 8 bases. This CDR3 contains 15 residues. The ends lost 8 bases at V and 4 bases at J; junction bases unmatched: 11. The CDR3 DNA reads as TGTGCCAGCGGCCTGACAGGGGAGGAAGCAGATACGCAGTATTTT. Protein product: CASGLTGEEADTQYF.

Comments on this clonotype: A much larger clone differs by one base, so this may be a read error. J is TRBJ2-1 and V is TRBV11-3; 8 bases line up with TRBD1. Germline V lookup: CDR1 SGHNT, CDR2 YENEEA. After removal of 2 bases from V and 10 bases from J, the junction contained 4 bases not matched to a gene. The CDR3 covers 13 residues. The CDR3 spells CASSLTTGVEQFF. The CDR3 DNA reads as TGTGCCAGCAGCTTAACGACAGGGGTAGAGCAGTTCTTC.

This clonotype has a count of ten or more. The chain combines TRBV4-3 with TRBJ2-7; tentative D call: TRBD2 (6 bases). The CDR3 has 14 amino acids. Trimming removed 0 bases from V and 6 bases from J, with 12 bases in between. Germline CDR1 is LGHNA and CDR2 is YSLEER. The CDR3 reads CASSQDRAGGEQYF. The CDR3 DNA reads TGCGCCAGCAGCCAAGATCGGGCCGGGGGCGAGCAGTACTTC.

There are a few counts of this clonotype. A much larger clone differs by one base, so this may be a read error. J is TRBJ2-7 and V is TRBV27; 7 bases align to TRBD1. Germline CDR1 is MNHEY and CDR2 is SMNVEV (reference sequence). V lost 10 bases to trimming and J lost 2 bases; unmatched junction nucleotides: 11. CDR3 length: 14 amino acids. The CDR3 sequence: CATKRQGPPYEQYF. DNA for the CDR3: TGTGCCACCAAACGACAGGGTCCGCCCTACGAGCAGTACTTC.

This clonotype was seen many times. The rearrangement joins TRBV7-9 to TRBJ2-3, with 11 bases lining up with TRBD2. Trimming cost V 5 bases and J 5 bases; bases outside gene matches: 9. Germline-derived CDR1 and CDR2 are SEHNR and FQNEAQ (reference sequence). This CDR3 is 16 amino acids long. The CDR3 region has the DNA TGTGCCAGCAGCCCCAATAGCGGGAGGGCCCGAGATACGCAGTATTTT. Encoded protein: CASSPNSGRARDTQYF.

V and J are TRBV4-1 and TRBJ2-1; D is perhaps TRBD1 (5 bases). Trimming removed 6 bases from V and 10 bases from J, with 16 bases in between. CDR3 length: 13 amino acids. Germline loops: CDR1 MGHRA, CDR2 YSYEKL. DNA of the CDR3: TGCGCCAGCAGTCCTTCTCCAGGGCGCGAGCAGTTCTTC. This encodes CASSPSPGREQFF.

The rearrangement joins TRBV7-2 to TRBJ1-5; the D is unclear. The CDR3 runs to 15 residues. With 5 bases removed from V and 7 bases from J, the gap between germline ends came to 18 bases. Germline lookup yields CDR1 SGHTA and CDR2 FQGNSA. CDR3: CASSLSYPSGQPQHF. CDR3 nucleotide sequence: TGTGCCAGCAGCCTAAGTTACCCTTCGGGGCAGCCCCAGCATTTT.

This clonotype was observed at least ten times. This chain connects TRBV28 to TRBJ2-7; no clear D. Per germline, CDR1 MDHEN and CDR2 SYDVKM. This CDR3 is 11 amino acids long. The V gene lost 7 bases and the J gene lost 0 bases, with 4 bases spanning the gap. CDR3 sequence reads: CASTDSYEQYF. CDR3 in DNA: TGTGCCAGCACCGACTCCTACGAGCAGTACTTC.

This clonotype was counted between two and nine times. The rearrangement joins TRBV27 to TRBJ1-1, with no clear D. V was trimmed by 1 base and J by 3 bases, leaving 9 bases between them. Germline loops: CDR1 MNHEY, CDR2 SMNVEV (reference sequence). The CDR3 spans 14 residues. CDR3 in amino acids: CASSLFGKYTEAFF. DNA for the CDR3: TGTGCCAGCAGTTTATTCGGCAAATACACTGAAGCTTTCTTT.

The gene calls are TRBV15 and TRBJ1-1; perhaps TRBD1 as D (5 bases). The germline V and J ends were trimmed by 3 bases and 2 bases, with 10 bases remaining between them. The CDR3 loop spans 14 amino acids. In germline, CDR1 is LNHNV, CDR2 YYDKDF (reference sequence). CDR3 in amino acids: CATSSPGYNTEAFF. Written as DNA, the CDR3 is TGTGCCACCAGCAGTCCAGGGTATAACACTGAAGCTTTCTTT.